Below, 17 T cell receptor beta chains from the same sample are listed, as sequenced in a study of T cell repertoires in cytomegalovirus infection. TCRdb re-analysed the reads in MiXCR, keeping a single row per CDR3 protein. The repertoire includes a few hundred thousand distinct CDR3 sequences, approximately 40% of them detected once, and about half sits in the top ten. The antigens these receptors bind are not known. The specimen comprised cultured PBMCs, sampled from culture after CMV antigen stimulation. These TCRs come from a human donor in good health (CMV status not recorded). Some clones in this sample may be carry-over from other donors' samples.

The CDR3 DNA reads TGTGCCACCAGCAGAGGACAGCCCTTAGGAGACGGCTACACCTTC. Translation: CATSRGQPLGDGYTF. V gene TRBV15 combines with J gene TRBJ1-2, with D possibly being TRBD1 (5 bases). V dropped 1 base and J dropped 8 bases, with 17 bases sitting between them. The CDR3 is made up of 15 amino acids. Germline CDR1 and CDR2: LNHNV and YYDKDF (reference sequence).

V and J are TRBV20-1 and TRBJ2-7; 7 nucleotides agree with TRBD2. CDR3 length: 14 amino acids. V gave up 4 bases and J gave up 3 bases; unmatched junction bases: 9. The germline V gene has CDR1 DFQATT and CDR2 SNEGSKA (reference sequence). Here the CDR3 reads CSATHRGRNYEQYF. CDR3 coding DNA: TGCAGTGCTACCCACCGCGGGAGAAACTACGAGCAGTACTTC.

This clonotype was counted a few times. This sequence joins TRBV7-2 and TRBJ1-5; D unresolved. V lost 6 bases and J 2 bases, leaving 14 bases between the germline ends. CDR1 is SGHTA and CDR2 is FQGNSA in the germline V gene. This CDR3 region has 15 residues. CDR3 nucleotides: TGTGCCAGCAGGGGAGCAGGTGATGGCAATCAGCCCCAGCATTTT. This encodes CASRGAGDGNQPQHF.

This CDR3 is CASSQGTYTEAFF. CDR3 nucleotide sequence: TGTGCCAGCAGCCAGGGGACTTACACTGAAGCTTTCTTT. The chain combines TRBV7-2 with TRBJ1-1; D possibly corresponds to TRBD1 (6 bases). Between the trimmed V and J ends, which lost 5 bases and 3 bases, there was a span of 10 bases. This CDR3 has 13 residues. Looked up from germline, CDR1 is SGHTA and CDR2 is FQGNSA.

This chain links TRBV12-3 or TRBV12-4 with TRBJ1-1; 11 bases are shared with TRBD1. J lost 4 bases, V lost 6 bases, and 10 bases had no gene match. CDR3 length: 16 amino acids. CDR3 protein: CASSPSTGTGGTEAFF. The DNA for the CDR3 is TGTGCCAGCAGCCCGTCCACCGGGACAGGGGGCACTGAAGCTTTCTTT.

V gene TRBV11-2 combines with J gene TRBJ2-1, with D possibly matching TRBD2 (6 bases). V shed 4 bases and J shed 3 bases, with 13 bases lying between them. The length of the CDR3 is 15 residues. CDR1 is SGHAT, CDR2 FQNNGV, per germline. For the CDR3, the DNA is TGTGCCAGCAGCTCCCTGGGAGGTAACTACAATGAGCAGTTCTTC. It is translated as CASSSLGGNYNEQFF.

V is TRBV29-1 and J is TRBJ2-1; no reliable D call. CDR1 is SQVTM and CDR2 is ANQGSEA in the germline V gene. The V gene lost 6 bases and the J gene lost 5 bases, with 14 bases spanning the gap. The CDR3 extends over 13 amino acids. The CDR3 nucleotides are TGCAGCGTGGAAAGTTGGCAAAACAATGAGCAGTTCTTC. Encoded protein: CSVESWQNNEQFF.

In this sample, this clonotype turned up once. This CDR3 is CASTPTGGPLGNYGYTF. DNA of the CDR3: TGTGCCAGTACTCCGACAGGGGGACCTTTAGGGAACTATGGCTACACCTTC. The chain recombines TRBV19 with TRBJ1-2; 9 bases align to TRBD1. V lost 7 bases, J lost 2 bases, and 14 bases stayed unmatched. Germline loops: CDR1 LNHDA, CDR2 SQIVND (reference sequence). This CDR3 is built from 17 residues.

Only a few counts were recorded for this clonotype. This chain uses TRBV7-6 with TRBJ1-1; D is ambiguous. The ends were cut back, 2 bases at V and 0 bases at J, with 7 bases in the middle. The length of the CDR3 is 14 residues. Germline V lookup: CDR1 SGHVS, CDR2 FNYEAQ. The CDR3 spells CASSLINMNTEAFF. In DNA, the CDR3 is TGTGCCAGCAGCTTAATAAACATGAACACTGAAGCTTTCTTT.

J is TRBJ1-2 and V is TRBV6-2 or TRBV6-3; possibly TRBD1 for D (5 bases). This CDR3 has 15 amino acids. The germline V gene encodes CDR1 MNHEY and CDR2 SVGEGT. With 5 bases removed from V and 3 bases from J, the gap between germline ends came to 16 bases. The CDR3 DNA is TGTGCCAGCAGTGAGGGGAGTCCCAGGGACTATGGCTACACCTTC. This encodes CASSEGSPRDYGYTF.

The J gene is TRBJ1-2, the V gene TRBV7-9, with no clear D. This CDR3 region has 15 residues. The germline V gene has CDR1 SEHNR and CDR2 FQNEAQ (reference sequence). Trimming removed 3 bases from V and 3 bases from J, with 14 bases in between. CDR3 sequence reads: CASSLGVPGYYGYTF. In DNA form, the CDR3 reads TGTGCCAGCAGCTTGGGAGTACCCGGGTACTATGGCTACACCTTC.

This chain joins TRBV7-2 and TRBJ2-3; D remains ambiguous. The CDR3 loop spans 13 amino acids. V was clipped by 3 bases and J by 5 bases, with 9 bases between them. Germline CDR1 is SGHTA and CDR2 is FQGNSA. CDR3 loop: CASSFQPGDTQYF. CDR3 in DNA: TGTGCCAGCAGCTTTCAGCCGGGAGATACGCAGTATTTT. Full variable domain (missing parts from reference TRBV7-2 and TRBJ2-3): GAGVSQSPSNKVTEKGKDVELRCDPISGHTALYWYRQSLGQGLEFLIYFQGNSAPDKSGLPSDRFSAERTGGSVSTLTIQRTQQEDSAVYLCASSFQPGDTQYFGPGTRLTVL.

The chain uses TRBV12-5 and TRBJ2-2; tentative D call: TRBD1 (6 bases). V lost 3 bases and J 7 bases, leaving 18 bases between the germline ends. CDR1 and CDR2 (germline): LGHNT, FRNRAP. The CDR3 totals 16 residues. The CDR3 DNA reads TGTGCTAGTGGTTTCTCCGGCCAGGGGTTGATCGGGGAGCTGTTTTTT. Translated, it gives CASGFSGQGLIGELFF.

This chain links TRBV7-2 with TRBJ2-5, with D perhaps TRBD1 or TRBD2 (6 bases each). Germline assignment: CDR1 SGHTA and CDR2 FQGNSA. The CDR3 totals 15 residues. V lost 5 bases and J 7 bases, leaving 20 bases between the germline ends. CDR3: CASSPPKGGRSTQYF. CDR3 nucleotides: TGTGCCAGCAGCCCCCCGAAGGGGGGCCGTTCGACCCAGTACTTC.

This clonotype was counted ten times or more. The J gene is TRBJ2-1, the V gene TRBV7-8, with TRBD1 as a possible D gene (6 bases). Trimming took off 5 bases at V and 10 bases at J, with 12 bases between the two ends. Germline lookup yields CDR1 SGHVS and CDR2 FQNEAQ. CDR3 length equals 12 residues. The CDR3 nucleotides read TGTGCCAGCAGCCTGCTTAGGGGGGAGCAGTTCTTC. This codes for CASSLLRGEQFF.

This clonotype was seen a few times. The chain employs TRBV19 and TRBJ1-2; 9 positions agree with TRBD1. Germline V lookup: CDR1 LNHDA, CDR2 SQIVND (reference sequence). The CDR3 has 14 amino acids. The J segment lost 2 bases and the V segment lost 5 bases, leaving 3 bases of the junction unmatched. CDR3 coding DNA: TGTGCCAGTAGTCATGGACAGGGGAACTATGGCTACACCTTC. Translated: CASSHGQGNYGYTF.

The V call is TRBV7-2, the J call TRBJ2-1, with TRBD2 matching 7 bases. Germline loops: CDR1 SGHTA, CDR2 FQGNSA. The length of the CDR3 is 10 residues. DNA of the CDR3: TGTGCTAGCGGGTACAATGAGCAGTTCTTC. It translates to CASGYNEQFF.